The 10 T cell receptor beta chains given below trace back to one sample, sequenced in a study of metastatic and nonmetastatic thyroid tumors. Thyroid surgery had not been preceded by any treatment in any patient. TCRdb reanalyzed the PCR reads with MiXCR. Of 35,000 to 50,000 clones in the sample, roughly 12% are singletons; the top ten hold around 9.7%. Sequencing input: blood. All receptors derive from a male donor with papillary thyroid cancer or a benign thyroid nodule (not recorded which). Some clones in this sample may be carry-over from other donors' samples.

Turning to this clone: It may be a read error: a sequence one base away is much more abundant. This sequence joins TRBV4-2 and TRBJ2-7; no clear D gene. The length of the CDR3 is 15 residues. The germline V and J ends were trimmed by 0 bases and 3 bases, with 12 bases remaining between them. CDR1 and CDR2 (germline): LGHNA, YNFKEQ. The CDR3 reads CASSQEVGTGYEQYF. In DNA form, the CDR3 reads TGTGCCAGCAGCCAAGAAGTAGGCACCGGCTACGAGCAGTACTTC.

CDR3 DNA sequence: TGTGCCAGCAGCCCGAAAGCCAACTACGAGCAGTACTTC. This translates into CASSPKANYEQYF. V is TRBV7-9 and J is TRBJ2-7; D remains ambiguous. The germline V gene encodes CDR1 SEHNR and CDR2 FQNEAQ (reference sequence). The CDR3 length is 13 residues. V lost 5 bases to trimming and J lost 3 bases, with 11 bases between them. The full variable domain, completed using reference TRBV7-9 and TRBJ2-7, is DTGVSQNPRHKITKRGQNVTFRCDPISEHNRLYWYRQTLGQGPEFLTYFQNEAQLEKSRLLSDRFSAERPKGSFSTLEIQRTEQGDSAMYLCASSPKANYEQYFGPGTRLTVT.

The CDR3 sequence is CASSLGCGTPTSGGLNEQFF. CDR3 DNA: TGTGCCAGCAGTTTAGGCTGTGGGACACCGACTAGCGGGGGCCTCAATGAGCAGTTCTTC. The chain carries TRBV12-3 or TRBV12-4 and TRBJ2-1; 12 bases are shared with TRBD2. J gave up 6 bases and V 1 base, and 16 bases lay outside the gene matches. The CDR3 is 20 amino acids.

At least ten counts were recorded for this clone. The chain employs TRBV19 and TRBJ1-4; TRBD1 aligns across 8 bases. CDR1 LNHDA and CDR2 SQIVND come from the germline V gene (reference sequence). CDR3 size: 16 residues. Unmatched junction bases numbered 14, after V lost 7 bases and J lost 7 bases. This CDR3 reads CASTNTGTGRGEKLFF. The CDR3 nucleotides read TGTGCCAGTACCAACACCGGGACAGGACGGGGTGAAAAACTGTTTTTT.

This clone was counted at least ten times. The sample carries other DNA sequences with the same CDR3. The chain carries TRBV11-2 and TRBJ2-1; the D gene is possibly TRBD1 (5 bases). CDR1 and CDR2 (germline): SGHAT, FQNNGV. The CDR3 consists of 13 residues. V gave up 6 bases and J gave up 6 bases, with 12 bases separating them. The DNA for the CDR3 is TGTGCCAGCAGTTTTAACAGGATCAATGAGCAGTTCTTC. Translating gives CASSFNRINEQFF.

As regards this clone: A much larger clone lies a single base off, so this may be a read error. The CDR3 DNA is TGCAGTGCTTCCCAGTCCCGGGGGTCTCAAGAGACCCAGTACTTC. The encoded protein is CSASQSRGSQETQYF. The gene calls are TRBV20-1 and TRBJ2-5; TRBD2 might be the D (6 bases). This CDR3 is built from 15 residues. The V and J ends lost 5 bases and 2 bases respectively, with 18 bases between them. Germline lookup yields CDR1 DFQATT and CDR2 SNEGSKA (reference sequence).

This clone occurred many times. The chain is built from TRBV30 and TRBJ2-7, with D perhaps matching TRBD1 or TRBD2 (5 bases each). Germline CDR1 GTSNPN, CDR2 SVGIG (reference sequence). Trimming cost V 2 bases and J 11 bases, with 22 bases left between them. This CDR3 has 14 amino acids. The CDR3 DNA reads TGTGCCTGGAGTCATTTAACCGGGACCCCGGAGAAGTACTTC. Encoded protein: CAWSHLTGTPEKYF.

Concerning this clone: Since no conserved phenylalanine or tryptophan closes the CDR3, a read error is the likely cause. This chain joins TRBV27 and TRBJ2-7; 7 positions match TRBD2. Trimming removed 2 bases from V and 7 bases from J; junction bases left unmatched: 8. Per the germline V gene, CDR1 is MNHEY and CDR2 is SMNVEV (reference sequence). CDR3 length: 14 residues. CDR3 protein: CASSLGIAGGEQYL. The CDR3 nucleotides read TGTGCCAGCAGTTTAGGGATAGCGGGCGGAGAGCAGTACCTC.

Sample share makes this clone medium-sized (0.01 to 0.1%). DNA of the CDR3: TGTGCCAGCAGTGAGGGGCTTAACACCGGGGAGCTGTTTTTT. Its protein is CASSEGLNTGELFF. This rearrangement joins TRBV6-4 to TRBJ2-2; weak D call: TRBD1 (5 bases). The CDR3 length is 14 residues. Trimming took 3 bases from V and 2 from J, leaving 7 bases between them. CDR1 and CDR2 (germline): MRHNA, SNTAGT.

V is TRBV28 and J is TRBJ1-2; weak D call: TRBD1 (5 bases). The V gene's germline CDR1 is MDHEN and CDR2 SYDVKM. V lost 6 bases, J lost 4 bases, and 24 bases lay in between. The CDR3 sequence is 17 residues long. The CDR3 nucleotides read TGTGCCAGCAGCCCTCTCCAGGGACCTCCAAACCTCTATGGCTACACCTTC. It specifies CASSPLQGPPNLYGYTF.